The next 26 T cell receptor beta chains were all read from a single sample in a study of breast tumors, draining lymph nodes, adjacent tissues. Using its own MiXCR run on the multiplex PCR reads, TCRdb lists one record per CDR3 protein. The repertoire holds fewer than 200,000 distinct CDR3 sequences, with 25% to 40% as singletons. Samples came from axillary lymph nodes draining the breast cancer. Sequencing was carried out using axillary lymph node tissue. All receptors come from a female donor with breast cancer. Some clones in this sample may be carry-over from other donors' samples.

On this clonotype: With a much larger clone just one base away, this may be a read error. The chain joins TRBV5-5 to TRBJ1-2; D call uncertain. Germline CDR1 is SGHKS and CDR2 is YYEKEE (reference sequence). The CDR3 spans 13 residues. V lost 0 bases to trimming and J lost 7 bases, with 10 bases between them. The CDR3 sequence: CASSLDSLCGYTF. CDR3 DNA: TGTGCCAGCAGCTTGGACAGCTTATGTGGCTACACCTTC. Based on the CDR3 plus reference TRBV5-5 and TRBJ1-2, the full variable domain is DAGVTQSPTHLIKTRGQQVTLRCSPISGHKSVSWYQQVLGQGPQFIFQYYEKEERGRGNFPDRFSARQFPNYSSELNVNALLLGDSALYLCASSLDSLCGYTFGSGTRLTVV.

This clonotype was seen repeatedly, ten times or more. This CDR3 reads CASSKDWDRVSYEQYF. The CDR3 nucleotides read TGTGCCAGCAGTAAAGACTGGGACAGGGTCTCCTACGAGCAGTACTTC. The chain recombines TRBV6-1 with TRBJ2-7; 9 nucleotides match TRBD1. Germline lookup yields CDR1 MNHNS and CDR2 SASEGT. V shed 5 bases and J 0 bases; nucleotides not matched to a gene: 8. The CDR3 is 16 amino acids.

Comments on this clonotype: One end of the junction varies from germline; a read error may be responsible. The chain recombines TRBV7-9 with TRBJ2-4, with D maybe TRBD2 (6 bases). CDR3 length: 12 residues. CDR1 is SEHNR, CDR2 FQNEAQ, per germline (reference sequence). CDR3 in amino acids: CASSGAKNIQYF. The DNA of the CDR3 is TGTGCCAGTAGCGGAGCCAAAAATATTCAGTACTTC.

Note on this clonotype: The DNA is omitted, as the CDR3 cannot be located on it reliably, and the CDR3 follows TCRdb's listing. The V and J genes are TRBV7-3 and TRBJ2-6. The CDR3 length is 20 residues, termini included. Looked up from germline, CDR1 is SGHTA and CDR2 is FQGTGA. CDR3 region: CASSLTGFGEAFFGANVLTF.

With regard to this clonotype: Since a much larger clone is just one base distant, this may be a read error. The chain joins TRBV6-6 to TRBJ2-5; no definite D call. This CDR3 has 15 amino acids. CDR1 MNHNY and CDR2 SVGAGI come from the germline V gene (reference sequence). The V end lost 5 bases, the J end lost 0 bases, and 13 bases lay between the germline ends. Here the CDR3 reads CASSQGEADQETQYF. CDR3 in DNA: TGTGCCAGCAGTCAAGGAGAGGCAGACCAAGAGACCCAGTACTTC.

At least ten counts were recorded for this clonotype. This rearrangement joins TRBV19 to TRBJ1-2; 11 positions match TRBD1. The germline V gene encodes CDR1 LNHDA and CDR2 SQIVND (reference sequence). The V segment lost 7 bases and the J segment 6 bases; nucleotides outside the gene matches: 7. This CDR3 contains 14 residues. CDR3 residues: CASTAGQGADGYTF. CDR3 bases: TGTGCCAGTACCGCCGGACAGGGGGCGGATGGCTACACCTTC.

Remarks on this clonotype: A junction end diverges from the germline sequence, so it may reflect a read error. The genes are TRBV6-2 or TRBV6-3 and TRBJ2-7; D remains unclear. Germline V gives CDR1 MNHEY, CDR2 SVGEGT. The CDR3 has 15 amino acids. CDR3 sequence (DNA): TGTGCCATCAGTCACTCCGCCCAGGTCCGGGTCGAGCAGTACTTC. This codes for CAISHSAQVRVEQYF.

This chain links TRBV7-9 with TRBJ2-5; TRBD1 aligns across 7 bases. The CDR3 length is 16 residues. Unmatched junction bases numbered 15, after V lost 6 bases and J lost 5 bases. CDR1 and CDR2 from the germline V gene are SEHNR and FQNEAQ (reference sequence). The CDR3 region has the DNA TGTGCCAGCAGACGGGACAGAGAGTTGACCGGGGAGACCCAGTACTTC. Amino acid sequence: CASRRDRELTGETQYF.

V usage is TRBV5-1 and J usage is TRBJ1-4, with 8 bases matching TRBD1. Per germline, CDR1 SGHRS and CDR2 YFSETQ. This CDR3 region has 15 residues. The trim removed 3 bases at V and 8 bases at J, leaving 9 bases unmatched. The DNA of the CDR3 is TGCGCCAGCAGCTCGACGACAGGGGTGGGGGAAAAACTGTTTTTT. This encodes CASSSTTGVGEKLFF.

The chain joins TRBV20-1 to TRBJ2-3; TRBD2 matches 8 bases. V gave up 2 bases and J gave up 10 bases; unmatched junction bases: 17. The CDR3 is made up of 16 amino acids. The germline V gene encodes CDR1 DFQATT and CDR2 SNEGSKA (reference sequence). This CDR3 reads CSARLSGEYTDDAQYF. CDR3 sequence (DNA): TGCAGTGCTAGACTTAGCGGGGAGTACACAGATGATGCGCAGTATTTT.

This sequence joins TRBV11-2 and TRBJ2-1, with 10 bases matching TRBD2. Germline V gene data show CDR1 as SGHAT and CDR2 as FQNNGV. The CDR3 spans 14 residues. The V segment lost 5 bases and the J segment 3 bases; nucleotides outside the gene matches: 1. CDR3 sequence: CASSKRGGYNEQFF. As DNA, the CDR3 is TGTGCCAGCAGCAAGCGGGGGGGCTACAATGAGCAGTTCTTC.

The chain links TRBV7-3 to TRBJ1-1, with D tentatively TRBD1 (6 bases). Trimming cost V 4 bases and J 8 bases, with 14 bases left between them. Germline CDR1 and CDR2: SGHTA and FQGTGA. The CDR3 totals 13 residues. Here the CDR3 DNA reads TGTGCCAGCAGCTCCCTGGACGGGACAGAAGCTTTCTTT. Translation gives CASSSLDGTEAFF.

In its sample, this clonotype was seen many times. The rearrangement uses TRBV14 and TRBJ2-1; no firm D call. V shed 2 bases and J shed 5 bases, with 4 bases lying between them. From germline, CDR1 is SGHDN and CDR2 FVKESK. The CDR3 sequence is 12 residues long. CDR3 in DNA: TGTGCCAGCAGCCAAACCCACAATGAGCAGTTCTTC. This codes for CASSQTHNEQFF.

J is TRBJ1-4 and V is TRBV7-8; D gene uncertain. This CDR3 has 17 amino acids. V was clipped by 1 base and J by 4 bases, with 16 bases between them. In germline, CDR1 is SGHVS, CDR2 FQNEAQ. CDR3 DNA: TGTGCCAGCAGCTTAGGTGGTAGGAGCTCCTATAATGAAAAACTGTTTTTT. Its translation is CASSLGGRSSYNEKLFF.

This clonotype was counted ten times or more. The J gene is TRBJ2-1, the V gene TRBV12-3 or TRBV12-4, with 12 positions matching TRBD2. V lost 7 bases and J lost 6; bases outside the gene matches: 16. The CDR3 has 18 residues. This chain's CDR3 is CASTLGLAGGHTSNEQFF. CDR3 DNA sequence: TGTGCCAGCACTCTGGGGCTAGCGGGAGGGCATACGAGCAATGAGCAGTTCTTC.

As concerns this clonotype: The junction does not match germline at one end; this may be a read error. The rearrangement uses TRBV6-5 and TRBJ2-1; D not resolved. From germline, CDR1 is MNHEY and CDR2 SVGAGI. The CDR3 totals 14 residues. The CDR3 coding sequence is TGTGCCAGCAGTCACTCTCCGAGAGTCCATGAGCAGTTCTTC. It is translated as CASSHSPRVHEQFF.

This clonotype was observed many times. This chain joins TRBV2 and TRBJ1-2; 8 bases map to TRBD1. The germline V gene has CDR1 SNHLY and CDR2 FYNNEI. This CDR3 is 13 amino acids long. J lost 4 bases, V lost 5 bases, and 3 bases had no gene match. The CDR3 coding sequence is TGTGCCAGCAGTAAGGACAGGGCCTATGGCTACACCTTC. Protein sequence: CASSKDRAYGYTF.

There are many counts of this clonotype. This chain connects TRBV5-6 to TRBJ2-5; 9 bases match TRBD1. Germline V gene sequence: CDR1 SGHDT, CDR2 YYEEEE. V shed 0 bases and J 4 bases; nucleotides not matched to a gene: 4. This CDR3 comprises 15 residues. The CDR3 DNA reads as TGTGCCAGCAGCTTGGACAGGGGGCTAGGAGAGACCCAGTACTTC. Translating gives CASSLDRGLGETQYF.

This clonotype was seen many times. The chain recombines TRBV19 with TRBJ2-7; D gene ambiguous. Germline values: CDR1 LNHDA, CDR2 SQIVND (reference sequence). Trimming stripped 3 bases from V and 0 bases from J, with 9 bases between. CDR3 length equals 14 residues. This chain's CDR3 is CASSISLFSYEQYF. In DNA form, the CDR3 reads TGTGCCAGTAGTATTTCTCTTTTCTCCTACGAGCAGTACTTC.

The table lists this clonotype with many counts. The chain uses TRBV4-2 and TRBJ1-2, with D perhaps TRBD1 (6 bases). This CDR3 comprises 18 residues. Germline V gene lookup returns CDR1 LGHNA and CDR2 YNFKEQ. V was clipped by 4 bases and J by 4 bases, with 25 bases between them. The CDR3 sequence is CASSPGRFTDRTIYGYTF. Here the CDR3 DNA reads TGTGCCAGCAGCCCAGGGCGGTTTACAGACAGGACAATCTATGGCTACACCTTC.

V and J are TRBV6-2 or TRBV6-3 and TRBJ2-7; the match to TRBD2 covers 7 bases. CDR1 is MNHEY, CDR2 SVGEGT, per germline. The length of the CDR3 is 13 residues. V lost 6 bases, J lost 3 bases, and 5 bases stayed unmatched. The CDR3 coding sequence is TGTGCCAGCAGCGGGGACTACCACTACGAGCAGTACTTC. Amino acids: CASSGDYHYEQYF.

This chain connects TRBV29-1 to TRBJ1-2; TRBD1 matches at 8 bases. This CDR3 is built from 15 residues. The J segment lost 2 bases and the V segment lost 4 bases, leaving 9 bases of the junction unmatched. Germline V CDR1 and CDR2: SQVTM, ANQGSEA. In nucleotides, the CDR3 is TGCAGCGTTGGGGAACCGGGACAGGAAAACTATGGCTACACCTTC. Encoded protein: CSVGEPGQENYGYTF.

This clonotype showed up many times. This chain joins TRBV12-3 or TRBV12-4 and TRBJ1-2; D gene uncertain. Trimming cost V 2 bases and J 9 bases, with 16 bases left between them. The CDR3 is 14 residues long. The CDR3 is CASSLSRAETSYTF. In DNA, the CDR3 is TGTGCCAGCAGTTTATCCCGTGCGGAAACTAGCTACACCTTC.

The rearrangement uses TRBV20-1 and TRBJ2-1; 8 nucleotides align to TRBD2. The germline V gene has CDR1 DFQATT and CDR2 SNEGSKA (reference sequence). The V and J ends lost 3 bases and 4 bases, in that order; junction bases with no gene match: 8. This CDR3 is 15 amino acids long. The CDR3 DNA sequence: TGCAGTGCTAGGTCGGCGACTAGCGCATACAATGAGCAGTTCTTC. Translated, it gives CSARSATSAYNEQFF.

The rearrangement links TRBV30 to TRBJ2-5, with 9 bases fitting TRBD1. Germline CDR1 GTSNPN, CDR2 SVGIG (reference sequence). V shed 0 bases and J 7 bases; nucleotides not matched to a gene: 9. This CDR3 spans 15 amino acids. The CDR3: CAWSVRGQGKATQYF. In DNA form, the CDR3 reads TGTGCCTGGAGTGTCAGAGGACAGGGGAAAGCGACCCAGTACTTC.

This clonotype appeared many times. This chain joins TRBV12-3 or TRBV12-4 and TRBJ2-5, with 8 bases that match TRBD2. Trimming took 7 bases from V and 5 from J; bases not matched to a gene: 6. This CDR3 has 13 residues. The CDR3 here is CASIPPGGETQYF. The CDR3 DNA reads TGTGCCAGCATCCCTCCGGGAGGGGAGACCCAGTACTTC.